One sample yielded the 14 T cell receptor beta chains listed below, sequenced in a study of blood T cell repertoires in COVID-19. Sequenced by immunoSEQ multiplex PCR; TCRdb stores in-frame clones only, minus some. The sample lists roughly 130,000 clones; approximately 80% were seen once. Specimen: peripheral blood. The receptor set was obtained from an elderly woman with acute or convalescent COVID-19.

The chain carries TRBV2 and TRBJ1-2, with D hard to call. This CDR3 region has 19 residues. V lost 0 bases, J lost 2 bases, and 22 bases lay in between. From germline, CDR1 is SNHLY and CDR2 FYNNEI. In nucleotides, the CDR3 is TGTGCCAGCAGTGAAGCGGCCGGGTTTCTGCTAAACCCCAACTATGGCTACACCTTC. This encodes CASSEAAGFLLNPNYGYTF.

CDR3 region: CASSQAPLTGAHSNQPQHF. CDR3 coding DNA: TGTGCCAGCAGCCAAGCTCCCCTCACAGGGGCCCATAGCAATCAGCCCCAGCATTTT. J is TRBJ1-5 and V is TRBV3-1 (or the pseudogene TRBV3-2), with 7 bases matching TRBD1. J lost 0 bases, V lost 1 base, and 12 bases had no gene match. The CDR3 covers 19 residues. Germline CDR1 reads LGHDT; CDR2 reads YNNKEL (reference sequence).

The rearrangement joins TRBV7-2 to TRBJ1-5; 8 positions agree with TRBD1. J was trimmed by 0 bases and V by 4 bases; bases with no gene match: 2. The CDR3 spans 15 residues. Germline loops: CDR1 SGHTA, CDR2 FQGNSA. The DNA of the CDR3 is TGTGCCAGCAGCTCGGGACAGGATAGCAATCAGCCCCAGCATTTT. Translated, it gives CASSSGQDSNQPQHF.

This chain connects TRBV29-1 to TRBJ2-7, with D maybe TRBD1 (6 bases). This CDR3 contains 13 residues. Looked up from germline, CDR1 is SQVTM and CDR2 is ANQGSEA. With 3 bases removed from V and 7 bases from J, the gap between germline ends came to 16 bases. CDR3 region: CSVDGQNDWEQYF. DNA for the CDR3: TGCAGCGTTGACGGACAGAATGACTGGGAGCAGTACTTC.

The V gene is TRBV5-6, the J gene TRBJ2-7, with TRBD1 identical over 7 bases. With V trimmed by 1 base and J by 1 base, 5 bases remained unmatched. The CDR3 contains 15 residues. Per germline, CDR1 SGHDT and CDR2 YYEEEE. This chain's CDR3 is CASSLLDRRSYEQYF. DNA for the CDR3: TGTGCCAGCAGCTTGTTGGACAGGCGATCCTACGAGCAGTACTTC.

The chain has TRBV6-4 and TRBJ2-3, with 8 positions matching TRBD2. The CDR3 is 15 amino acids. Germline trimming cut 4 bases from V and 2 bases from J; bases unmatched to any gene: 5. Per germline, CDR1 MRHNA and CDR2 SNTAGT. CDR3: CASSGTGGATDTQYF. The DNA of the CDR3 is TGTGCCAGCAGTGGGACCGGGGGGGCCACAGATACGCAGTATTTT.

The chain couples TRBV4-3 to TRBJ2-7, with D possibly matching TRBD1 (5 bases). CDR1 is LGHNA and CDR2 is YSLEER in the germline V gene. V was cut by 0 bases and J by 5 bases, with 17 bases left in between. This CDR3 region has 16 residues. CDR3 bases: TGCGCCAGCAGCCAAGATCGAGCAGGGCCCTTCGACGAGCAGTACTTC. Translating it yields CASSQDRAGPFDEQYF.

J is TRBJ2-4 and V is TRBV4-1; D is possibly TRBD1 (6 bases). V lost 0 bases and J 3 bases, leaving 18 bases between the germline ends. Germline lookup yields CDR1 MGHRA and CDR2 YSYEKL. This CDR3 comprises 18 residues. The CDR3 bases are TGCGCCAGCAGCCAAGATGTTCCAGGGGTTAAGGGCAAAAACATTCAGTACTTC. Translating gives CASSQDVPGVKGKNIQYF.

This clone appeared a few times. V and J are TRBV14 and TRBJ1-5; D is uncertain. Between the trimmed V and J ends, which lost 0 bases and 0 bases, there was a span of 18 bases. Germline CDR1 reads SGHDN; CDR2 reads FVKESK. This CDR3 contains 19 residues. CDR3 sequence reads: CASSQETVNRKASNQPQHF. CDR3 nucleotides: TGTGCCAGCAGCCAAGAGACGGTCAACAGAAAAGCTAGCAATCAGCCCCAGCATTTT.

The chain links TRBV21-1 to TRBJ1-2. TRBV21-1 is an annotated pseudogene. This CDR3 has 16 amino acids. CDR3 nucleotides: TGTGCCAGCAGCTTACACCAACCGGGTCCCCCCGCCGGCTACACCTTC. It yields the protein CASSLHQPGPPAGYTF.

This chain uses TRBV18 with TRBJ2-5; 7 nucleotides align to TRBD1. Germline lookup yields CDR1 KGHSH and CDR2 LQKENI. Losses at the gene ends were 3 bases for V and 0 bases for J; bases not matched to a gene: 4. This CDR3 region has 15 residues. CDR3 in DNA: TGTGCCAGCTCACCCCAGGGACAGAACCAAGAGACCCAGTACTTC. Translation: CASSPQGQNQETQYF. The full variable domain, its missing parts supplied by reference TRBV18 and TRBJ2-5, is NAGVMQNPRHLVRRRGQEARLRCSPMKGHSHVYWYRQLPEEGLKFMVYLQKENIIDESGMPKERFSAEFPKEGPSILRIQQVVRGDSAAYFCASSPQGQNQETQYFGPGTRLLVL.

The chain uses TRBV21-1 and TRBJ2-6; TRBD2 was called by the table and not checked on the DNA. TRBV21-1 is reported as a pseudogene. This CDR3 is 19 amino acids long. CDR3 in amino acids: CASSKFFPPRPSGANVLTF. In DNA, the CDR3 is TGTGCCAGCAGCAAATTTTTCCCTCCTAGGCCCTCTGGGGCCAACGTCCTGACTTTC.

The rearrangement joins TRBV7-9 to TRBJ2-7; 7 bases align to TRBD2. Germline assignment: CDR1 SEHNR and CDR2 FQNEAQ (reference sequence). The CDR3 runs to 14 residues. J was trimmed by 4 bases and V by 5 bases; bases with no gene match: 8. CDR3 protein: CASSPGGGQYEQYF. The CDR3 nucleotides read TGTGCCAGCAGCCCTGGCGGGGGTCAGTACGAGCAGTACTTC. Together with reference TRBV7-9 and TRBJ2-7, the CDR3 gives the full variable domain: DTGVSQNPRHKITKRGQNVTFRCDPISEHNRLYWYRQTLGQGPEFLTYFQNEAQLEKSRLLSDRFSAERPKGSFSTLEIQRTEQGDSAMYLCASSPGGGQYEQYFGPGTRLTVT.

The rearrangement joins TRBV19 to TRBJ1-2; 7 nucleotides line up with TRBD1. The germline V gene has CDR1 LNHDA and CDR2 SQIVND (reference sequence). This CDR3 has 14 amino acids. V lost 5 bases, J lost 1 base, and 4 bases stayed unmatched. This chain's CDR3 is CASSRQGDNYGYTF. CDR3 sequence (DNA): TGTGCCAGTAGTCGTCAGGGGGATAACTATGGCTACACCTTC.